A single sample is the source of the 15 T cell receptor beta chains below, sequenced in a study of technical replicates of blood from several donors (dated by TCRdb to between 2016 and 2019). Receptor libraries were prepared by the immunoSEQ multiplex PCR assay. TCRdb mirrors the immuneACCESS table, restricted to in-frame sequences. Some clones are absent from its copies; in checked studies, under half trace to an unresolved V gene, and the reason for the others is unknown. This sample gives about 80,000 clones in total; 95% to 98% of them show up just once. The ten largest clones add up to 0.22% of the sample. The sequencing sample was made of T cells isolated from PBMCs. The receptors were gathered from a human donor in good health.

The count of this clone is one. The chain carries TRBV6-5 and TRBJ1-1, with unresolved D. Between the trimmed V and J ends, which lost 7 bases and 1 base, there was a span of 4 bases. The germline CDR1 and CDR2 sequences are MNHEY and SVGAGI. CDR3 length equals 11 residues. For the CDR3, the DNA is TGTGCCAGCAACGGGAACACTGAAGCTTTCTTT. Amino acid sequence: CASNGNTEAFF.

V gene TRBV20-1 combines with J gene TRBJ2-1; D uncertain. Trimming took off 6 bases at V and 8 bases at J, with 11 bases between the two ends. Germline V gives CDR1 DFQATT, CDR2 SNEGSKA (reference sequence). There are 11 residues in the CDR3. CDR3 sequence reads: CSAGEVDEQFF. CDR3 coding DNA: TGCAGTGCCGGCGAGGTAGATGAGCAGTTCTTC.

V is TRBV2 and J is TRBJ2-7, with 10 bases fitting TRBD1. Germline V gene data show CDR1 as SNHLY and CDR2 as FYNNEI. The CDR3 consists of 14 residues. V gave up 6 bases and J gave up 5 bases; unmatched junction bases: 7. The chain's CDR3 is CASSSTGGRNEQYF. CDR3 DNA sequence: TGTGCCAGCAGCTCGACAGGGGGCAGGAACGAGCAGTACTTC.

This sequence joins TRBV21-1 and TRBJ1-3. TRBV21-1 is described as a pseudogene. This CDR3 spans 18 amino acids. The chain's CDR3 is CASSKERKNPSSGNTIYF. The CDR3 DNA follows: TGTGCCAGCAGCAAAGAGCGAAAGAACCCAAGCTCTGGAAACACCATATATTTT.

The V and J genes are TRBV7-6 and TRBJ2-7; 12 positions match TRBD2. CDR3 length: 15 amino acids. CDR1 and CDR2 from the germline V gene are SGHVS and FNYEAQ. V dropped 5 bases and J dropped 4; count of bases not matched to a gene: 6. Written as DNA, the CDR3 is TGTGCCAGCAGCCCGGGGACTAGCGGGTCGTACGAGCAGTACTTC. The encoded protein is CASSPGTSGSYEQYF.

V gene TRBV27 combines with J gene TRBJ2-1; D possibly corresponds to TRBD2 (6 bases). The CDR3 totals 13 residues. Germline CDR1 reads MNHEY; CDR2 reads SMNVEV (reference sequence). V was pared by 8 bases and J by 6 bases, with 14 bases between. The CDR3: CASRLATSNEQFF. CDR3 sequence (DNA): TGTGCCAGCCGCCTAGCGACTTCCAATGAGCAGTTCTTC.

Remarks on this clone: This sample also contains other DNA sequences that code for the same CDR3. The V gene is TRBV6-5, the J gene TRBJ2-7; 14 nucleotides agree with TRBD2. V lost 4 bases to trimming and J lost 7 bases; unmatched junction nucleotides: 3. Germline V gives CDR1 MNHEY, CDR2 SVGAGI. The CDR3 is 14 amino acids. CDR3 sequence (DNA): TGTGCCAGCAGTTCCGGGACTAGCGGGAGTGAGCAGTACTTC. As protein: CASSSGTSGSEQYF.

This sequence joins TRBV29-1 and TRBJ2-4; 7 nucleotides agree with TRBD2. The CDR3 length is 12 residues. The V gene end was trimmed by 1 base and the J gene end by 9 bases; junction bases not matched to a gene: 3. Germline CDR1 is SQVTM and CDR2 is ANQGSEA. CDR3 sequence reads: CSVEAGGGIQYF. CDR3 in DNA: TGCAGCGTTGAAGCGGGAGGAGGCATTCAGTACTTC.

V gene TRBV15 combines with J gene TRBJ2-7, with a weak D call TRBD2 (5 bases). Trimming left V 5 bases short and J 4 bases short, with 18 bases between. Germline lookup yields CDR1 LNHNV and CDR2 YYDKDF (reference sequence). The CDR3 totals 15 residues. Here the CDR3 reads CATSHTRSPTYEQYF. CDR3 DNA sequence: TGTGCCACCAGCCATACTAGATCCCCTACTTACGAGCAGTACTTC.

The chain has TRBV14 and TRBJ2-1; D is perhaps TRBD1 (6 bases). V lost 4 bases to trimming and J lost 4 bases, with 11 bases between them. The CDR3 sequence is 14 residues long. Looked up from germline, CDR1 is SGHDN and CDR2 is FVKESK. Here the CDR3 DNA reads TGTGCCAGCAGCCCAGGGGTCCTGTACAATGAGCAGTTCTTC. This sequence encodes CASSPGVLYNEQFF.

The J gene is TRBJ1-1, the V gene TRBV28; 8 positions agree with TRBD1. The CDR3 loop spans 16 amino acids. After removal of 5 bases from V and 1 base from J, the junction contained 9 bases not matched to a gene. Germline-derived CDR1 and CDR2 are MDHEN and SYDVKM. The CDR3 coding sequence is TGTGCCAGCAGTATCGGACAGGGCTATCAGAACACTGAAGCTTTCTTT. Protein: CASSIGQGYQNTEAFF.

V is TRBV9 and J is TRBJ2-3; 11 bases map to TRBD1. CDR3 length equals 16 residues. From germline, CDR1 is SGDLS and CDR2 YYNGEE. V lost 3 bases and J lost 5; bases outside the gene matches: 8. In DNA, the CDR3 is TGTGCCAGCAGCGGCAACCGGGACAGGGGGGGAGATACGCAGTATTTT. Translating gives CASSGNRDRGGDTQYF.

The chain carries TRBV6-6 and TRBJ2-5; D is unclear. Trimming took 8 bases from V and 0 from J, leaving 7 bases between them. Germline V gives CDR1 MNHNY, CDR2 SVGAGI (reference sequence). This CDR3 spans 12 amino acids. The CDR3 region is CASRHNQETQYF. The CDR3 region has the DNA TGTGCCAGCCGACATAACCAAGAGACCCAGTACTTC.

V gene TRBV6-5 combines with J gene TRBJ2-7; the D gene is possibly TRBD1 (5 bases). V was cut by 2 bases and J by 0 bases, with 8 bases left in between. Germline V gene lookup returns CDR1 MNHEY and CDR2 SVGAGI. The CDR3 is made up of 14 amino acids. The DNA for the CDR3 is TGTGCCAGCAGTTACCAGGGTATCTCCTACGAGCAGTACTTC. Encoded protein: CASSYQGISYEQYF.

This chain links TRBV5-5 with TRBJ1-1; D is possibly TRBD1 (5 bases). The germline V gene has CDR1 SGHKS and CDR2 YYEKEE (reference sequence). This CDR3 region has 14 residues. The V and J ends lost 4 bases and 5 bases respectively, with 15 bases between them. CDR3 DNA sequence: TGTGCCAGCAGCCAGACCCAGGGCTGGACTGAAGCTTTCTTT. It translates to CASSQTQGWTEAFF.